This T cell receptor (beta chain) was observed in a study of STAT3 mutations in large granular lymphocyte leukemia. About the research overall: Among longitudinally sequenced T-LGLL patients, roughly half had canonical activating STAT3 mutations detected. Immunosuppressive therapy was given to more than half of T-LGLL patients. Study results and caveats: Differing intervals and regimens complicate linking therapy response to clone burden. Every T-LGLL patient had at least one immunodominant TCRbeta clonotype. In several patients, dominant TCR clone burden exceeded STAT3 mutant burden, suggesting STAT3 mutation arose secondarily.

V lost 2 bases to trimming and J lost 7 bases; unmatched junction nucleotides: 17. Germline assignment: CDR1 SGHRS and CDR2 YFSETQ. The CDR3 length is 18 residues. This clone has only a few counts. Its matching antigen is unknown. Assay used: immunoSEQ multiplex PCR; TCRdb lists only in-frame clones, some missing. Of 10,000 to 15,000 clones in the sample, more than 75% were seen once. The sample comprised peripheral blood mononuclear cells. The chain couples TRBV5-1 to TRBJ2-1, with 8 bases identical to TRBD1. The TCR sequence derives from a man in his forties with T-cell large granular lymphocyte leukemia. Some clones in this sample may be carry-over from other donors' samples. The CDR3 region has the DNA TGCGCCAGCAGCTTCGGACAGGGCCTCCTTAAACTCGATAATGAGCAGTTCTTC. Protein product: CASSFGQGLLKLDNEQFF.